What follows are 30 T cell receptor beta chains derived from one specimen sequenced in a study of cytomegalovirus exposure and HLA in healthy donors. Researchers ran the PCR with 60 Vbeta and 13 Jbeta primers. Data came from immunoSEQ multiplex PCR; TCRdb stores just in-frame clones and leaves some out. The sample includes 210,000 or so clones, around 86% of them seen just once. The source material was PBMCs. Receptor source: a woman aged 45-65 years in good health and CMV-seropositive.

The chain carries TRBV7-2 and TRBJ1-2; D is unclear. V gave up 4 bases and J gave up 5 bases, with 11 bases separating them. The CDR3 extends over 13 amino acids. Germline CDR1 SGHTA, CDR2 FQGNSA. The CDR3 sequence: CASSSEGAYGYTF. The CDR3 DNA follows: TGTGCCAGCAGCTCCGAGGGTGCATATGGCTACACCTTC. The variable domain in full, with the rest retrieved from reference TRBV7-2 and TRBJ1-2, is GAGVSQSPSNKVTEKGKDVELRCDPISGHTALYWYRQSLGQGLEFLIYFQGNSAPDKSGLPSDRFSAERTGGSVSTLTIQRTQQEDSAVYLCASSSEGAYGYTFGSGTRLTVV.

The genes are TRBV9 and TRBJ2-2; TRBD2 matches 7 bases. Trimming removed 5 bases from V and 4 bases from J; junction bases left unmatched: 5. CDR3 length: 14 residues. Germline V gives CDR1 SGDLS, CDR2 YYNGEE. CDR3 protein: CASSVGGGTGELFF. CDR3 DNA: TGTGCCAGCAGTGTGGGGGGGGGCACCGGGGAGCTGTTTTTT.

This clone came up a few times. J is TRBJ1-4 and V is TRBV28, with a weak D call TRBD1 (6 bases). This CDR3 region has 15 residues. Germline V gives CDR1 MDHEN, CDR2 SYDVKM. Between the trimmed V and J ends, which lost 5 bases and 0 bases, there was a span of 10 bases. CDR3: CASSAPGATNEKLFF. The CDR3 DNA is TGTGCCAGCAGTGCCCCAGGGGCAACTAATGAAAAACTGTTTTTT.

The CDR3 sequence: CASKLQGNTEAFF. The CDR3 coding sequence is TGTGCCAGCAAACTACAAGGGAACACTGAAGCTTTCTTT. The V and J genes are TRBV6-5 and TRBJ1-1; D ambiguous. This CDR3 is 13 amino acids long. The V end lost 7 bases, the J end lost 1 base, and 10 bases lay between the germline ends. The germline V gene has CDR1 MNHEY and CDR2 SVGAGI.

The rearrangement joins TRBV12-5 to TRBJ2-7, with 7 positions matching TRBD2. The CDR3 consists of 17 residues. The germline V gene has CDR1 LGHNT and CDR2 FRNRAP. The V segment lost 0 bases and the J segment 2 bases; nucleotides outside the gene matches: 10. The CDR3 here is CASGLVLGGRVAYEQYF. In DNA form, the CDR3 reads TGTGCTAGTGGTTTGGTACTGGGGGGGAGGGTGGCCTACGAGCAGTACTTC.

The chain links TRBV29-1 to TRBJ2-2; TRBD1 might be the D (5 bases). V was cut by 6 bases and J by 0 bases, with 11 bases left in between. The germline V gene encodes CDR1 SQVTM and CDR2 ANQGSEA. The CDR3 sequence is 14 residues long. The CDR3 sequence: CSVGDSANTGELFF. The CDR3, as DNA: TGCAGCGTCGGAGACAGTGCGAACACCGGGGAGCTGTTTTTT.

The V call is TRBV28, the J call TRBJ1-5; tentative D call: TRBD1 (6 bases). Trimming shortened V by 7 bases and J by 7 bases, and 14 bases separated the two germline ends. Looked up from germline, CDR1 is MDHEN and CDR2 is SYDVKM. The length of the CDR3 is 13 residues. CDR3 protein: CASIMNRDQPQHF. Written as DNA, the CDR3 is TGTGCCAGCATAATGAACAGGGACCAGCCCCAGCATTTT.

This clone was detected a few times. J is TRBJ1-1 and V is TRBV6-5; tentative D call: TRBD1 (5 bases). Trimming cost V 6 bases and J 5 bases, with 16 bases left between them. This CDR3 comprises 14 residues. Germline V gene lookup returns CDR1 MNHEY and CDR2 SVGAGI. The CDR3 loop reads CASSSQGASTEAFF. The DNA of the CDR3 is TGTGCCAGCAGCTCCCAAGGGGCGAGTACTGAAGCTTTCTTT.

The CDR3 coding sequence is TGTGCCAGCAGTGAAGGGGACAGTTATGGCTACACCTTC. This codes for CASSEGDSYGYTF. The chain couples TRBV6-5 to TRBJ1-2, with 7 bases that match TRBD1. In germline, CDR1 is MNHEY, CDR2 SVGAGI. J gave up 5 bases and V 5 bases, and 5 bases lay outside the gene matches. The CDR3 contains 13 residues.

The chain is built from TRBV7-9 and TRBJ1-2; no reliable D call. In germline, CDR1 is SEHNR, CDR2 FQNEAQ (reference sequence). The length of the CDR3 is 14 residues. V was cut by 5 bases and J by 6 bases, with 16 bases left in between. CDR3 loop: CASSLFSGYDGYTF. In DNA, the CDR3 is TGTGCCAGCAGCCTATTTTCTGGTTATGATGGCTACACCTTC.

The CDR3 DNA reads as TGTGCCAGCAGTGATGACCGAGGCTCACCCCTCCACTTT. This gives the protein CASSDDRGSPLHF. This chain links TRBV6-1 with TRBJ1-6; D is unresolved. Between the trimmed V and J ends, which lost 3 bases and 10 bases, there was a span of 10 bases. This CDR3 spans 13 amino acids. Germline lookup yields CDR1 MNHNS and CDR2 SASEGT.

The rearrangement uses TRBV6-1 and TRBJ1-4; D call uncertain. V was cut by 6 bases and J by 0 bases, with 5 bases left in between. Germline V CDR1 and CDR2: MNHNS, SASEGT. This CDR3 region has 13 residues. CDR3 sequence (DNA): TGTGCCAGCAGCCGGGCAACTAATGAAAAACTGTTTTTT. It is translated as CASSRATNEKLFF.

In its sample, this clone was seen a few times. The J gene is TRBJ2-6, the V gene TRBV4-1; the match to TRBD1 covers 7 bases. Trimming took 2 bases from V and 2 from J; bases not matched to a gene: 3. CDR1 is MGHRA and CDR2 is YSYEKL in the germline V gene. The CDR3 runs to 16 residues. The CDR3, as DNA: TGCGCCAGCAGCCAACAGGGGGTAGCTGGGGCCAACGTCCTGACTTTC. Translation gives CASSQQGVAGANVLTF.

The chain couples TRBV15 to TRBJ2-2, with no clear D. V lost 1 base and J lost 1, with 16 bases in between. The CDR3 runs to 18 residues. Per germline, CDR1 LNHNV and CDR2 YYDKDF (reference sequence). The chain's CDR3 is CATSRGRVSVLNTGELFF. CDR3 coding DNA: TGTGCCACCAGCAGAGGCCGGGTTTCCGTTTTGAACACCGGGGAGCTGTTTTTT.

The table lists this clone with a few counts. The rearrangement uses TRBV7-9 and TRBJ1-2; TRBD1 matches at 8 bases. Per the germline V gene, CDR1 is SEHNR and CDR2 is FQNEAQ (reference sequence). The CDR3 is 14 amino acids. The J segment lost 7 bases and the V segment lost 5 bases, leaving 9 bases of the junction unmatched. In nucleotides, the CDR3 is TGTGCCAGCAGCCGGGCAGGGGGCTCTCTTGGCTACACCTTC. This encodes CASSRAGGSLGYTF.

V and J are TRBV7-2 and TRBJ1-3; 8 bases match TRBD1. Germline assignment: CDR1 SGHTA and CDR2 FQGNSA. Losses at the gene ends were 4 bases for V and 4 bases for J; bases not matched to a gene: 6. CDR3 length: 15 residues. The chain's CDR3 is CASSSQGALGNTIYF. In DNA, the CDR3 is TGTGCCAGCAGCTCGCAGGGGGCACTAGGAAACACCATATATTTT.

The genes are TRBV10-3 and TRBJ1-2; 9 nucleotides agree with TRBD1. This CDR3 is built from 13 residues. The germline gives CDR1 ENHRY, CDR2 SYGVKD. With 8 bases clipped from V and 2 bases from J, the junction kept 3 bases outside the gene matches. CDR3 region: CAIAGTGNYGYTF. The CDR3 DNA is TGTGCCATCGCTGGGACAGGGAACTATGGCTACACCTTC.

This clone was seen a few times. The J gene is TRBJ1-1, the V gene TRBV7-9; maybe TRBD1 (6 bases). V was clipped by 5 bases and J by 3 bases, with 13 bases between them. In germline, CDR1 is SEHNR, CDR2 FQNEAQ (reference sequence). The CDR3 is 14 amino acids. The CDR3 spells CASSHRDGDTEAFF. CDR3 in DNA: TGTGCCAGCAGCCACAGGGATGGTGACACTGAAGCTTTCTTT.

This chain connects TRBV5-4 to TRBJ2-3; D may be TRBD2 (6 bases). The V end was cut by 4 bases, the J end by 1 base, with 16 bases between. Germline lookup yields CDR1 SGHNT and CDR2 YYREEE (reference sequence). This CDR3 region has 16 residues. The CDR3 DNA is TGTGCCAGCAGCGGGAAGTTGGTAGCGGGCACAGATACGCAGTATTTT. Protein product: CASSGKLVAGTDTQYF.

The chain joins TRBV7-9 to TRBJ2-1; 11 positions agree with TRBD2. Germline assignment: CDR1 SEHNR and CDR2 FQNEAQ (reference sequence). CDR3 length: 17 residues. The V segment lost 4 bases and the J segment 8 bases; nucleotides outside the gene matches: 13. The CDR3 region is CASSSTLAGGSLDEQFF. The CDR3 nucleotides read TGTGCCAGCAGCTCAACCTTAGCGGGGGGGAGTTTGGATGAGCAGTTCTTC.

This chain links TRBV10-3 with TRBJ2-2, with 10 bases identical to TRBD1. The germline V gene encodes CDR1 ENHRY and CDR2 SYGVKD. The CDR3 is made up of 16 amino acids. V trimming: 5 bases; J trimming: 7 bases; junction bases outside the gene matches: 10. CDR3 coding DNA: TGTGCCATCAGTCCCGGGACAGGGGTTTCTGGCGGGGAGCTGTTTTTT. Residues: CAISPGTGVSGGELFF.

The V and J genes are TRBV11-2 and TRBJ1-2, with 7 bases fitting TRBD1. V trimming: 5 bases; J trimming: 1 base; junction bases outside the gene matches: 4. The CDR3 sequence is 14 residues long. Per germline, CDR1 SGHAT and CDR2 FQNNGV. CDR3 DNA sequence: TGTGCCAGCAGCAGGGACAGATTTAACTATGGCTACACCTTC. Translation gives CASSRDRFNYGYTF.

The gene calls are TRBV7-9 and TRBJ1-2, with a possible D match to TRBD1 (5 bases). The CDR3 is made up of 14 amino acids. The germline V and J ends were trimmed by 1 base and 5 bases, with 11 bases remaining between them. CDR1 is SEHNR, CDR2 FQNEAQ, per germline (reference sequence). CDR3 coding DNA: TGTGCCAGCAGCTTAGGGGGGGTCCCTTATGGCTACACCTTC. As protein: CASSLGGVPYGYTF.

CDR3 DNA: TGTGCCAGCAGCCAAGGACTGAACAATGAGCAGTTCTTC. Its protein product is CASSQGLNNEQFF. V and J are TRBV14 and TRBJ2-1; D is undetermined. The CDR3 is 13 residues long. The germline gives CDR1 SGHDN, CDR2 FVKESK. Trimming pared 1 base from V and 5 bases from J, leaving 6 bases between.

The V gene is TRBV4-3, the J gene TRBJ2-2, with D perhaps TRBD1 (6 bases). Germline-derived CDR1 and CDR2 are LGHNA and YSLEER. This CDR3 spans 13 amino acids. V lost 0 bases, J lost 12 bases, and 11 bases lay in between. The CDR3 DNA reads TGCGCCAGCAGCCAAGATGAGGGGGATAAGCTGTTTTTT. Translation gives CASSQDEGDKLFF.

This clone has a handful of counts. The V gene is TRBV28, the J gene TRBJ1-1; D unclear. V lost 1 base and J lost 7, with 4 bases in between. The CDR3 is made up of 11 amino acids. Germline CDR1 reads MDHEN; CDR2 reads SYDVKM. CDR3 DNA sequence: TGTGCCAGCAGTTTATTCGGTGAAGCTTTCTTT. It yields the protein CASSLFGEAFF.

The chain carries TRBV7-9 and TRBJ1-4, with a weak D call TRBD1 (6 bases). In germline, CDR1 is SEHNR, CDR2 FQNEAQ (reference sequence). Trimming stripped 5 bases from V and 0 bases from J, with 10 bases between. The CDR3 sequence is 15 residues long. The CDR3 nucleotides read TGTGCCAGCAGCCGAGGACAGTCAACTAATGAAAAACTGTTTTTT. Protein: CASSRGQSTNEKLFF.

This clone was counted only a few times. The chain links TRBV7-2 to TRBJ1-4, with D tentatively TRBD1 (5 bases). This CDR3 has 14 amino acids. Germline V gene data show CDR1 as SGHTA and CDR2 as FQGNSA. V dropped 2 bases and J dropped 9 bases, with 13 bases sitting between them. CDR3 nucleotides: TGTGCCAGCAGCTTACAGGGAGGGTTGAAAAAACTGTTTTTT. Residues: CASSLQGGLKKLFF.

CDR3 sequence reads: CAWSLRDRAPYEQYF. DNA for the CDR3: TGTGCCTGGAGTCTACGAGACAGGGCTCCCTACGAGCAGTACTTC. V is TRBV30 and J is TRBJ2-5; 7 positions match TRBD1. Near its end, the DNA agrees better with TRBJ2-7, so the J call may be wrong. CDR1 is GTSNPN, CDR2 SVGIG, per germline (reference sequence). The length of the CDR3 is 15 residues.

The chain employs TRBV11-1 and TRBJ1-1, with D perhaps TRBD1 (6 bases). The V and J ends lost 6 bases and 3 bases respectively, with 11 bases between them. The CDR3 covers 13 residues. Germline-derived CDR1 and CDR2 are SGHAT and FQDESV (reference sequence). CDR3: CASSLDRYTEAFF. CDR3 DNA: TGTGCCAGCAGTCTCGACAGGTACACTGAAGCTTTCTTT.